The 23 T cell receptor beta chains reported below all come from one sample, sequenced in a study of blood T cell repertoires in COVID-19. Some clones are missing from TCRdb's copy, which holds only in-frame ones; the method was immunoSEQ multiplex PCR. The sample consists of around 100,000 clones, roughly 86% of them appearing once. Specimen: peripheral blood. These receptors all stem from a man aged 35 to 55 with acute or convalescent COVID-19.

The chain employs TRBV19 and TRBJ1-2, with 8 bases that match TRBD1. This CDR3 spans 13 amino acids. Germline V CDR1 and CDR2: LNHDA, SQIVND (reference sequence). V dropped 7 bases and J dropped 8; count of bases not matched to a gene: 9. The CDR3 region is CASNPGGVSGYTF. DNA of the CDR3: TGTGCCAGTAACCCAGGGGGCGTCTCGGGCTACACCTTC.

The chain links TRBV4-2 to TRBJ1-5; perhaps TRBD1 as D (6 bases). Germline loops: CDR1 LGHNA, CDR2 YNFKEQ. The CDR3 loop spans 16 amino acids. V lost 0 bases and J 3 bases, leaving 12 bases between the germline ends. The CDR3 bases are TGTGCCAGCAGCCAAGAGGCCCAGGGGTACAATCAGCCCCAGCATTTT. Translating it yields CASSQEAQGYNQPQHF.

The V call is TRBV5-1, the J call TRBJ1-4; 9 bases line up with TRBD1. This CDR3 region has 15 residues. V trimming: 2 bases; J trimming: 7 bases; junction bases outside the gene matches: 6. Germline V CDR1 and CDR2: SGHRS, YFSETQ. For the CDR3, the DNA is TGCGCCAGCAGCTTTACAGGGGGCTGGAGTGAAAAACTGTTTTTT. Protein: CASSFTGGWSEKLFF.

In its sample, this clone was seen once. This chain joins TRBV7-9 and TRBJ1-3; possible D gene TRBD1, 6 bases. Trimming shortened V by 4 bases and J by 0 bases, and 10 bases separated the two germline ends. From germline, CDR1 is SEHNR and CDR2 FQNEAQ (reference sequence). The CDR3 runs 15 residues. CDR3 in DNA: TGTGCCAGCAGCTACGACAGGAACTCTGGAAACACCATATATTTT. The encoded protein is CASSYDRNSGNTIYF.

The chain has TRBV19 and TRBJ1-1; 7 positions match TRBD1. The CDR3 loop spans 14 amino acids. Trimming cost V 4 bases and J 3 bases; bases outside gene matches: 5. In germline, CDR1 is LNHDA, CDR2 SQIVND (reference sequence). The CDR3 sequence: CASSTRQGDTEAFF. The CDR3 region has the DNA TGTGCCAGTAGTACTCGGCAGGGGGACACTGAAGCTTTCTTT.

This clone showed up just once. V and J are TRBV5-1 and TRBJ2-1; TRBD2 matches 10 bases. V lost 5 bases to trimming and J lost 15 bases; unmatched junction nucleotides: 11. The CDR3 length is 13 residues. Looked up from germline, CDR1 is SGHRS and CDR2 is YFSETQ. The CDR3 nucleotides are TGCGCCAGCAGTTCAGCGGGGGGGCCTCACGCGTTCTTC. Protein sequence: CASSSAGGPHAFF.

This CDR3 reads CASSPPQGNEKLFF. The DNA of the CDR3 is TGTGCCAGCAGCCCCCCCCAGGGGAATGAAAAACTGTTTTTT. The rearrangement links TRBV7-9 to TRBJ1-4; D perhaps matches TRBD1 (6 bases). The CDR3 consists of 14 residues. From germline, CDR1 is SEHNR and CDR2 FQNEAQ (reference sequence). V lost 5 bases to trimming and J lost 5 bases, with 12 bases between them.

The rearrangement joins TRBV3-1 (or the pseudogene TRBV3-2) to TRBJ1-5; D unclear. The V end was cut by 2 bases, the J end by 1 base, with 9 bases between. CDR3 length equals 15 residues. Germline values: CDR1 LGHDT, CDR2 YNNKEL (reference sequence). CDR3 coding DNA: TGTGCCAGCAGCCAACATATAGTAAGCAATCAGCCCCAGCATTTT. Translation: CASSQHIVSNQPQHF.

This sequence joins TRBV6-5 and TRBJ2-5, with D possibly TRBD1 on 6 matching bases. Germline V gene sequence: CDR1 MNHEY, CDR2 SVGAGI. This CDR3 spans 14 amino acids. V was pared by 6 bases and J by 1 base, with 12 bases between. CDR3 coding DNA: TGTGCCAGCAGCCTGGACAGAAGCCAAGAGACCCAGTACTTC. This sequence encodes CASSLDRSQETQYF.

The sample holds a few counts of this clone. The chain uses TRBV11-3 and TRBJ2-1; the D gene is possibly TRBD1 (6 bases). The CDR3 totals 13 residues. Germline V gene lookup returns CDR1 SGHNT and CDR2 YENEEA. V gave up 5 bases and J gave up 10 bases, with 15 bases separating them. As DNA, the CDR3 is TGTGCCAGCAGCACTTCGACAGGTCAGGAGCAGTTCTTC. Translation gives CASSTSTGQEQFF.

The rearrangement links TRBV29-1 to TRBJ1-2; D is unresolved. The CDR3 consists of 12 residues. Germline loops: CDR1 SQVTM, CDR2 ANQGSEA. With 4 bases removed from V and 6 bases from J, the gap between germline ends came to 12 bases. The CDR3 DNA reads as TGCAGCGTTGCTCTCAGAGGAAATGGCTACACCTTC. It translates to CSVALRGNGYTF.

This chain uses TRBV7-9 with TRBJ2-7, with D possibly TRBD2 on 5 matching bases. Germline V gives CDR1 SEHNR, CDR2 FQNEAQ (reference sequence). V was pared by 5 bases and J by 2 bases, with 16 bases between. This CDR3 is 15 amino acids long. The CDR3 spells CASSPPGSAAYEQYF. CDR3 bases: TGTGCCAGCAGCCCGCCTGGGAGTGCGGCCTACGAGCAGTACTTC.

Only one count was recorded for this clone. V is TRBV7-8 and J is TRBJ1-2; 7 bases agree with TRBD1. Germline loops: CDR1 SGHVS, CDR2 FQNEAQ. Trimming cost V 4 bases and J 7 bases; bases outside gene matches: 9. The CDR3 has 14 amino acids. The CDR3 DNA follows: TGTGCCAGCAGCTACACAGGGGCCCCTACTGGCTACACCTTC. It is translated as CASSYTGAPTGYTF.

J is TRBJ2-4 and V is TRBV18, with TRBD1 matching over 10 bases. CDR3 length equals 16 residues. The germline CDR1 and CDR2 sequences are KGHSH and LQKENI. The junction had 6 bases not matched to a gene; V was cut back by 0 bases and J by 7 bases. The CDR3 DNA reads as TGTGCCAGCTCACCACCGCGACAGGGGGCTGGGAACATTCAGTACTTC. Translation gives CASSPPRQGAGNIQYF.

The genes are TRBV6-5 and TRBJ1-1; 8 positions agree with TRBD1. The CDR3 totals 13 residues. The V and J ends lost 5 bases and 5 bases, in that order; junction bases with no gene match: 4. Germline assignment: CDR1 MNHEY and CDR2 SVGAGI. This chain's CDR3 is CASSTGGGTEAFF. DNA for the CDR3: TGTGCCAGCAGTACAGGGGGAGGTACTGAAGCTTTCTTT.

V gene TRBV11-2 combines with J gene TRBJ2-1; tentatively, D is TRBD2 (6 bases). CDR1 SGHAT and CDR2 FQNNGV come from the germline V gene. Trimming removed 5 bases from V and 7 bases from J, with 9 bases in between. This CDR3 is built from 12 residues. The CDR3 DNA reads as TGTGCCAGCAGCCTGAGCGGGAATGAGCAGTTCTTC. It is translated as CASSLSGNEQFF.

The chain uses TRBV25-1 and TRBJ1-6, with 12 nucleotides matching TRBD1. Losses at the gene ends were 4 bases for V and 1 base for J; bases not matched to a gene: 5. The CDR3 spans 18 residues. CDR1 and CDR2 from the germline V gene are MGHDK and SYGVNS. The CDR3 region is CASSGRDRGLSYNSPLHF. CDR3 coding DNA: TGTGCCAGCAGTGGCCGGGACAGGGGGCTGTCCTATAATTCACCCCTCCACTTT.

The chain combines TRBV12-3 or TRBV12-4 with TRBJ1-2; 8 bases align to TRBD1. This CDR3 is built from 12 residues. The V and J ends lost 6 bases and 8 bases, in that order; junction bases with no gene match: 5. CDR3 DNA: TGTGCCAGCAGACCAGGGGGCGAGGGCTACACCTTC. Translating gives CASRPGGEGYTF.

The V gene is TRBV5-1, the J gene TRBJ1-5; a weak D match, TRBD1 (5 bases). V lost 0 bases to trimming and J lost 5 bases, with 6 bases between them. There are 13 residues in the CDR3. Germline CDR1 is SGHRS and CDR2 is YFSETQ. The CDR3 nucleotides are TGCGCCAGCAGCTTGGGCAGGGATCAGCCCCAGCATTTT. It codes for CASSLGRDQPQHF.

J is TRBJ2-7 and V is TRBV3-1 (or the pseudogene TRBV3-2); D is unclear. The CDR3 runs to 13 residues. Germline values: CDR1 LGHDT, CDR2 YNNKEL (reference sequence). Trimming pared 2 bases from V and 0 bases from J, leaving 5 bases between. CDR3 sequence (DNA): TGTGCCAGCAGCCAACCTTCCTCCTACGAGCAGTACTTC. This encodes CASSQPSSYEQYF.

The rearrangement links TRBV3-1 (or the pseudogene TRBV3-2) to TRBJ1-4, with D unresolved. CDR1 and CDR2 (germline): LGHDT, YNNKEL (reference sequence). V was cut by 5 bases and J by 0 bases, with 13 bases left in between. There are 16 residues in the CDR3. Written as DNA, the CDR3 is TGTGCCAGCAGCGCCGCAGGATTTGCAACTAATGAAAAACTGTTTTTT. Translated: CASSAAGFATNEKLFF.

V is TRBV27 and J is TRBJ2-1; tentative D call: TRBD2 (5 bases). Per the germline V gene, CDR1 is MNHEY and CDR2 is SMNVEV (reference sequence). V lost 3 bases and J 3 bases, leaving 15 bases between the germline ends. The CDR3 has 16 residues. CDR3: CASSFAGSPRYNEQFF. CDR3 nucleotides: TGTGCCAGCAGTTTCGCGGGTTCGCCACGCTACAATGAGCAGTTCTTC.

The chain combines TRBV6-5 with TRBJ2-5, with 8 bases identical to TRBD2. V was clipped by 6 bases and J by 10 bases; unmatched bases: 7. The CDR3 is made up of 12 amino acids. In germline, CDR1 is MNHEY, CDR2 SVGAGI. The CDR3 loop is CASSQSAGDQYF. The CDR3, as DNA: TGTGCCAGCAGCCAATCAGCGGGAGACCAGTACTTC.